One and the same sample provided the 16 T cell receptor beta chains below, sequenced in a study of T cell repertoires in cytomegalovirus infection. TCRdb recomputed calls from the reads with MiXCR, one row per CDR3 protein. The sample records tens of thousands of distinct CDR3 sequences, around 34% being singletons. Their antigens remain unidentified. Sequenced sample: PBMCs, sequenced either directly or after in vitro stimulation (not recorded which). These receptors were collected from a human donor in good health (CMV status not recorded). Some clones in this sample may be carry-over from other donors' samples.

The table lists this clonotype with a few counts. The CDR3 bases are TGTGCCAGTAGTCCGACCGCGTCCAGGGTAGGCTATGGCTACACCTTC. The encoded protein is CASSPTASRVGYGYTF. This sequence joins TRBV19 and TRBJ1-2, with D maybe TRBD1 (5 bases). Germline CDR1 and CDR2: LNHDA and SQIVND (reference sequence). V was clipped by 5 bases and J by 4 bases, with 20 bases between them. CDR3 length: 16 amino acids.

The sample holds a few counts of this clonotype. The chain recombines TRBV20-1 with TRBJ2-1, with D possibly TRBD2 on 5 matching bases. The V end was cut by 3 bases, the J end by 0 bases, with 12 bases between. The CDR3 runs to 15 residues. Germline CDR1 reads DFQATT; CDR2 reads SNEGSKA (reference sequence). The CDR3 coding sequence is TGCAGTGCTAGCAAGACTGGACTCTCCTACAATGAGCAGTTCTTC. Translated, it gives CSASKTGLSYNEQFF.

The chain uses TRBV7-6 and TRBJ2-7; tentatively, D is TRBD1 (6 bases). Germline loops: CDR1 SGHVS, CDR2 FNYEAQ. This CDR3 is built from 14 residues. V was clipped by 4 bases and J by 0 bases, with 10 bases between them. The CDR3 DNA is TGTGCCAGCAGCTCCCAGGGGAGCTCCTACGAGCAGTACTTC. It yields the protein CASSSQGSSYEQYF.

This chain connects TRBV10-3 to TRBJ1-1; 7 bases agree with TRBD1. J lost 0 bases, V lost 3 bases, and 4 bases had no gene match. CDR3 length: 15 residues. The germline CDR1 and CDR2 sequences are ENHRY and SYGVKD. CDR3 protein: CAISDQGQLNTEAFF. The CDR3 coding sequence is TGTGCCATCAGTGACCAGGGACAGCTGAACACTGAAGCTTTCTTT.

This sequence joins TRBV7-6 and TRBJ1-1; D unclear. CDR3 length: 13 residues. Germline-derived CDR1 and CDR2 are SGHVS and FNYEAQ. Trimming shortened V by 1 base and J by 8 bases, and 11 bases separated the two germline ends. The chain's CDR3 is CASSLGAGGEAFF. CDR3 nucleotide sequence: TGTGCCAGCAGCTTAGGGGCAGGAGGCGAAGCTTTCTTT. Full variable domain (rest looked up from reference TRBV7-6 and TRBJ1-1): GAGVSQSPRYKVTKRGQDVALRCDPISGHVSLYWYRQALGQGPEFLTYFNYEAQQDKSGLPNDRFSAERPEGSISTLTIQRTEQRDSAMYRCASSLGAGGEAFFGQGTRLTVV.

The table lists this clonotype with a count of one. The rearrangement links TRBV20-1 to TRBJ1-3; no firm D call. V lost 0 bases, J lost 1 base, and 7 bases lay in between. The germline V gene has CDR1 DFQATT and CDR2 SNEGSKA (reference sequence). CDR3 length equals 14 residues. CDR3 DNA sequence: TGCAGTGCTAGAGACTCGCTTTCTGGAAACACCATATATTTT. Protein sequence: CSARDSLSGNTIYF.

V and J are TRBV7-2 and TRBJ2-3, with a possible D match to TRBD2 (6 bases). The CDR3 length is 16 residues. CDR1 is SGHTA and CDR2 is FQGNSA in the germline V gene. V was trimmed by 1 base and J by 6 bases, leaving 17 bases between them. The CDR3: CASSLGLGPSGDTQYF. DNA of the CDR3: TGTGCCAGCAGCTTAGGACTAGGCCCCTCGGGGGATACGCAGTATTTT. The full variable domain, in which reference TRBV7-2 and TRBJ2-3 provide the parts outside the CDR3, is GAGVSQSPSNKVTEKGKDVELRCDPISGHTALYWYRQSLGQGLEFLIYFQGNSAPDKSGLPSDRFSAERTGGSVSTLTIQRTQQEDSAVYLCASSLGLGPSGDTQYFGPGTRLTVL.

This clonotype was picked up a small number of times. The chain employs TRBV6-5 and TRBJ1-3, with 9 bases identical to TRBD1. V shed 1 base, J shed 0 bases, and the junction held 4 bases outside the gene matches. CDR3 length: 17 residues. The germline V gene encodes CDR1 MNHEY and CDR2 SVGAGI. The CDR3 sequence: CASSYYGTGTSGNTIYF. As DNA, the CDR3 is TGTGCCAGCAGTTACTATGGGACAGGGACCTCTGGAAACACCATATATTTT.

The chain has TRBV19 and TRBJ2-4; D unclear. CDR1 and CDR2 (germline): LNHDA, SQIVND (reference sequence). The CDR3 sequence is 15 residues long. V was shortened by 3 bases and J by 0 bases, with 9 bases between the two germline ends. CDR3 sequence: CASSISALAKNIQYF. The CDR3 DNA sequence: TGTGCCAGTAGTATTAGTGCTCTAGCCAAAAACATTCAGTACTTC.

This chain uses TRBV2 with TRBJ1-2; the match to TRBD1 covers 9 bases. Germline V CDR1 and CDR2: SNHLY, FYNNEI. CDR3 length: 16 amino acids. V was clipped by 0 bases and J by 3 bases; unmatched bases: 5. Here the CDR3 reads CASSEALRQGDYGYTF. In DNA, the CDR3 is TGTGCCAGCAGTGAAGCGCTTCGACAGGGGGACTATGGCTACACCTTC.

CDR3 bases: TGTGCCAGCAGCGCACGGGGGGCTAGCACAGATACGCAGTATTTT. It codes for CASSARGASTDTQYF. The rearrangement links TRBV7-2 to TRBJ2-3, with D perhaps matching TRBD2 (7 bases). The germline V gene encodes CDR1 SGHTA and CDR2 FQGNSA. Trimming stripped 5 bases from V and 0 bases from J, with 12 bases between. The CDR3 totals 15 residues.

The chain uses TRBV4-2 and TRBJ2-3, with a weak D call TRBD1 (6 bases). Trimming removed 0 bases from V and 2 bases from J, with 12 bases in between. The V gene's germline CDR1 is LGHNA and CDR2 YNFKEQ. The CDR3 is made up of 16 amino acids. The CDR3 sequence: CASSQEYSGATDTQYF. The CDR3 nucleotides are TGTGCCAGCAGCCAAGAGTATTCAGGGGCCACAGATACGCAGTATTTT.

The CDR3 sequence is CASSQVVKNEQFF. The CDR3, as DNA: TGCGCCAGCAGCCAAGTCGTCAAGAATGAGCAGTTCTTC. The chain is built from TRBV4-3 and TRBJ2-1; D remains ambiguous. CDR1 is LGHNA and CDR2 is YSLEER in the germline V gene. The CDR3 runs to 13 residues. V dropped 1 base and J dropped 7 bases, with 8 bases sitting between them.

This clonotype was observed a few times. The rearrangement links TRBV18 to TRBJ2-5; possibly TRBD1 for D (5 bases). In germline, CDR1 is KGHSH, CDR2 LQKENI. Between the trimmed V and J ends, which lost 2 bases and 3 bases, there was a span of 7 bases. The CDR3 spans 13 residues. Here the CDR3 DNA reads TGTGCCAGCTCACCAAGACAGAAAGAGACCCAGTACTTC. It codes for CASSPRQKETQYF.

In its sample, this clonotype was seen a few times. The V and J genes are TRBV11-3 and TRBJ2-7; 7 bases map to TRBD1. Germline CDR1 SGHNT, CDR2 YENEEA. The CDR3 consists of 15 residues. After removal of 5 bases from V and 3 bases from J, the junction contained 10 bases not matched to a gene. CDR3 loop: CASSANKDRSYEQYF. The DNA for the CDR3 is TGTGCCAGCAGCGCGAACAAGGACAGGAGCTACGAGCAGTACTTC.

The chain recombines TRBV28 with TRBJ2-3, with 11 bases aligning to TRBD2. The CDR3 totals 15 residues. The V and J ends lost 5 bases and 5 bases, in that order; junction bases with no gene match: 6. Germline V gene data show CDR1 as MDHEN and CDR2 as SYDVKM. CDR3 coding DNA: TGTGCCAGCAGTCTTAGCGGGGGGGCAGGAGATACGCAGTATTTT. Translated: CASSLSGGAGDTQYF.